These 7 T cell receptor beta chains came from one sample sequenced in a study of a mutant IDH1 vaccine in newly diagnosed glioma (dated by TCRdb to about 2021). The library relied on the immunoSEQ multiplex PCR assay. The table was pulled from immuneACCESS by TCRdb, which kept in-frame rearrangements only. Such tables lose some clones; where checked, under half of the loss comes from unresolved V genes, and the rest has no known cause. The sample table contains 75,000 to 95,000 clones; only one count was recorded for roughly 91% of them. 0.7% to 0.95% of the sample is taken by the ten largest. The sample's time point label is to be understood as: week 47, end of study. Every vaccine dose consisted of 300 ug of a 20-mer mutant IDH1 peptide in Montanide, administered subcutaneously together with topical imiquimod. No cognate antigen is known for these TCRs. Source: PBMCs, taken from a glioma patient whose treatment included an IDH1 peptide vaccine. These TCRs come from a woman aged 50 to 60 with glioma.

The gene calls are TRBV10-3 and TRBJ1-5; 12 nucleotides line up with TRBD1. The CDR3 is 16 amino acids. The V segment lost 0 bases and the J segment 6 bases; nucleotides outside the gene matches: 3. The germline V gene has CDR1 ENHRY and CDR2 SYGVKD. In DNA form, the CDR3 reads TGTGCCATCAGTGAGTCGGGACAGGGGGCGTCTCAGCCCCAGCATTTT. Its translation is CAISESGQGASQPQHF.

The chain links TRBV19 to TRBJ2-1, with unresolved D. CDR1 is LNHDA and CDR2 is SQIVND in the germline V gene (reference sequence). The V end lost 6 bases, the J end lost 5 bases, and 5 bases lay between the germline ends. The CDR3 totals 11 residues. The CDR3 DNA reads as TGTGCCAGTAGGTTGGACAATGAGCAGTTCTTC. Residues: CASRLDNEQFF.

The genes are TRBV5-4 and TRBJ2-7; TRBD2 aligns across 8 bases. CDR3 length: 16 residues. Losses at the gene ends were 0 bases for V and 1 base for J; bases not matched to a gene: 6. CDR1 and CDR2 (germline): SGHNT, YYREEE (reference sequence). The CDR3 DNA is TGTGCCAGCAGCTTGGGCGGGGGGCTCATATCCTACGAGCAGTACTTC. It translates to CASSLGGGLISYEQYF.

The V gene is TRBV4-1, the J gene TRBJ2-6; TRBD1 matches at 9 bases. The CDR3 extends over 20 amino acids. Germline-derived CDR1 and CDR2 are MGHRA and YSYEKL. V shed 0 bases and J 0 bases; nucleotides not matched to a gene: 9. CDR3 sequence (DNA): TGCGCCAGCAGCCAAGATCGAGGGGACAGGGCTCGCTCTGGGGCCAACGTCCTGACTTTC. Translating gives CASSQDRGDRARSGANVLTF.

For this clone: Germline and junction disagree at one end, which may indicate a read error. This chain links TRBV29-1 with TRBJ1-1, with unresolved D. The CDR3 length is 8 residues. Looked up from germline, CDR1 is SQVTM and CDR2 is ANQGSEA. The CDR3 DNA reads as TGCAGCGTTGAAGTAAGCTCCTTT. This gives the protein CSVEVSSF.

The chain joins TRBV11-1 to TRBJ2-2; 12 bases are shared with TRBD2. CDR1 and CDR2 (germline): SGHAT, FQDESV (reference sequence). CDR3 length: 18 amino acids. Trimming took 5 bases from V and 2 from J; bases not matched to a gene: 9. Here the CDR3 DNA reads TGTGCCAGCAGCCATAGGGCTAGCGGGAGGGCCAACACCGGGGAGCTGTTTTTT. Translated, it gives CASSHRASGRANTGELFF.

J is TRBJ2-7 and V is TRBV28; D ambiguous. Germline V lookup: CDR1 MDHEN, CDR2 SYDVKM. The ends were cut back, 0 bases at V and 1 base at J, with 10 bases in the middle. The CDR3 is made up of 15 amino acids. The CDR3 DNA reads TGTGCCAGCAGTTTATGGGGTAGTGGATCCTACGAGCAGTACTTC. The encoded protein is CASSLWGSGSYEQYF.